These 7 T cell receptor beta chains share one sample of origin, sequenced in a study of response to subunit inactivated influenza vaccine. TCRdb passed the RT-PCR reads through MiXCR, listing each CDR3 protein once. The sample has about 520,000 distinct CDR3 sequences; roughly 7.9% are singletons. Sequenced here: PBMCs from blood, sampled about 24 months after vaccination. The receptors come from a man aged 50-75 years who received an inactivated influenza vaccine.

This clonotype was observed a few times. This chain links TRBV5-1 with TRBJ2-5; 8 nucleotides line up with TRBD2. This CDR3 contains 16 residues. V lost 2 bases and J lost 0; bases outside the gene matches: 6. CDR1 SGHRS and CDR2 YFSETQ come from the germline V gene. CDR3 in amino acids: CASSLGLAAYQETQYF. DNA of the CDR3: TGCGCCAGCAGCTTAGGACTAGCTGCGTACCAAGAGACCCAGTACTTC.

The gene calls are TRBV6-5 and TRBJ1-1, with unresolved D. Germline V lookup: CDR1 MNHEY, CDR2 SVGAGI. Trimming took 2 bases from V and 11 from J, leaving 12 bases between them. The CDR3 spans 12 residues. As DNA, the CDR3 is TGTGCCAGCAGTTACACTGGGAAGGTGGCTTTCTTT. As protein: CASSYTGKVAFF.

For this clonotype: Given a much more abundant clone one base away, this may be a read error. V is TRBV27 and J is TRBJ1-1; D gene ambiguous. Germline V gives CDR1 MNHEY, CDR2 SMNVEV (reference sequence). V lost 8 bases, J lost 6 bases, and 16 bases lay in between. This CDR3 is 13 amino acids long. CDR3 in DNA: TGTGCCAGCCGGCGGGGAACGGGTCCTGAAGCTTTCTTT. Translation gives CASRRGTGPEAFF.

The chain carries TRBV4-1 and TRBJ1-2, with D hard to call. CDR1 MGHRA and CDR2 YSYEKL come from the germline V gene. With 0 bases removed from V and 5 bases from J, the gap between germline ends came to 13 bases. This CDR3 comprises 15 residues. CDR3 sequence reads: CASSQDMSGWYGYTF. The DNA for the CDR3 is TGCGCCAGCAGCCAAGATATGTCAGGATGGTATGGCTACACCTTC.

The chain links TRBV5-8 to TRBJ2-2; 9 bases align to TRBD1. The V gene end was trimmed by 2 bases and the J gene end by 6 bases; junction bases not matched to a gene: 2. The CDR3 is 14 residues long. Germline lookup yields CDR1 SGHTS and CDR2 YDEGEE. The CDR3, as DNA: TGTGCCAGCAGCTTACAGGGGGCCGCCGGGGAGCTGTTTTTT. Protein product: CASSLQGAAGELFF.

The chain uses TRBV9 and TRBJ2-1; TRBD1 agrees at 8 bases. Trimming cost V 5 bases and J 0 bases; bases outside gene matches: 7. Per the germline V gene, CDR1 is SGDLS and CDR2 is YYNGEE. The CDR3 covers 16 residues. CDR3 coding DNA: TGTGCCAGCAGTATAGGGGGGACAGGCTCCTACAATGAGCAGTTCTTC. It translates to CASSIGGTGSYNEQFF.

This clonotype was seen a handful of times. V is TRBV20-1 and J is TRBJ2-7; TRBD2 matches 7 bases. Germline CDR1 and CDR2: DFQATT and SNEGSKA (reference sequence). The CDR3 runs 13 residues. The V and J ends lost 5 bases and 1 base, in that order; junction bases with no gene match: 5. The CDR3 DNA reads TGCAGTGCTTCCGGACTAGAATCCTACGAGCAGTACTTC. Translation: CSASGLESYEQYF.